The present TCR beta chain was sequenced within a study of OX40 agonist ivuxolimab in advanced cancers. Data came from immunoSEQ multiplex PCR; TCRdb stores just in-frame clones and leaves some out. The sample includes more than 45,000 clones, around nine tenths seen only once; the top ten take about 3%. V was trimmed by 5 bases and J by 6 bases, leaving 10 bases between them. Germline V gene sequence: CDR1 SEHNR, CDR2 FQNEAQ (reference sequence). The CDR3 has 13 amino acids. The specimen comprised CD4+ or CD8+ T cells sorted from blood, sampled in a trial of the OX40 agonist ivuxolimab. This TCR was recovered from an adult with an advanced solid tumor such as melanoma, head and neck, liver or kidney cancer. V and J are TRBV7-9 and TRBJ2-2; D might be TRBD1 (5 bases). This chain's CDR3 is CASSLQVSGELFF. As DNA, the CDR3 is TGTGCCAGCAGCCTACAGGTTTCCGGGGAGCTGTTTTTT.